A selection of T cell receptor beta chains follows, all from one sample in a study of blood T cell repertoires in COVID-19. Profiling relied on immunoSEQ multiplex PCR, and the TCRdb table lists in-frame clones only, not all of them. The repertoire holds about 33,000 clones, with around 88% as singletons. Sequenced material: peripheral blood. Receptors originate from a human donor in a cohort sampled during active COVID-19. The conserved cysteine and the conserved F or W are not part of the CDR3 here. The order of the fields is J gene, V gene, CDR3 protein.

J: TRBJ2-4
V: TRBV4-2
CDR3: ASQGGNIQY

J: TRBJ1-5
V: TRBV5-1
CDR3: ASSLGQGRGPQH

J: TRBJ1-4
V: TRBV7-6
CDR3: ASSLALDRAQEKLF

J: TRBJ2-1
V: TRBV3-1/TRBV3-2
CDR3: ASSRDGGGPYNEQF

J: TRBJ1-5
V: TRBV6-1
CDR3: ASSEAPPRVEPQH

J: TRBJ2-3
V: TRBV28
CDR3: ASSFRGPTDTQY

J: TRBJ1-2
V: TRBV4-1
CDR3: ASSQDQNNYGFGYT

J: TRBJ2-1
V: TRBV6-4
CDR3: ASSDGRTSYNEQF

J: TRBJ1-2
V: TRBV6-5
CDR3: ASSPDRGGYGYT

J: TRBJ2-2
V: TRBV7-2
CDR3: ASSLEGLYTGELF

J: TRBJ2-1
V: TRBV9
CDR3: ASSVGGWGQGVRDEQF

J: TRBJ2-1
V: TRBV6-6
CDR3: ASSYQVSSYNEQF